This TCR beta chain was identified in a study of shared clonotypes between healthy human individuals. The overall study: For every donor, three CD4 naive, three CD4 memory, two CD8 naive and one CD8 memory plates were used.

From germline, CDR1 is WNHNN and CDR2 SYGVQD (reference sequence). V lost 3 bases and J 0 bases, leaving 10 bases between the germline ends. The CDR3 is 15 amino acids. The naive CD8 population came from CD45RO-negative cells selected for CCR7, without terminally differentiated effector memory CD45RA+ cells. At deep level, the assay was performed. The protocol was immunoSEQ multiplex PCR, while the TCRdb copy is restricted to in-frame clones and leaves out a portion. Here the sample spans around 2,100,000 clones, roughly 95% being singletons. This TCR came from a man between 18 and 29 years old in good health. The V call is TRBV10-1, the J call TRBJ2-3; D uncertain. Sequences were obtained from naive CD8+ T cells sorted from blood. CDR3 DNA sequence: TGCGCCAGCAGTGAAGGGCAGGACAGCACAGATACGCAGTATTTT. Protein: CASSEGQDSTDTQYF.